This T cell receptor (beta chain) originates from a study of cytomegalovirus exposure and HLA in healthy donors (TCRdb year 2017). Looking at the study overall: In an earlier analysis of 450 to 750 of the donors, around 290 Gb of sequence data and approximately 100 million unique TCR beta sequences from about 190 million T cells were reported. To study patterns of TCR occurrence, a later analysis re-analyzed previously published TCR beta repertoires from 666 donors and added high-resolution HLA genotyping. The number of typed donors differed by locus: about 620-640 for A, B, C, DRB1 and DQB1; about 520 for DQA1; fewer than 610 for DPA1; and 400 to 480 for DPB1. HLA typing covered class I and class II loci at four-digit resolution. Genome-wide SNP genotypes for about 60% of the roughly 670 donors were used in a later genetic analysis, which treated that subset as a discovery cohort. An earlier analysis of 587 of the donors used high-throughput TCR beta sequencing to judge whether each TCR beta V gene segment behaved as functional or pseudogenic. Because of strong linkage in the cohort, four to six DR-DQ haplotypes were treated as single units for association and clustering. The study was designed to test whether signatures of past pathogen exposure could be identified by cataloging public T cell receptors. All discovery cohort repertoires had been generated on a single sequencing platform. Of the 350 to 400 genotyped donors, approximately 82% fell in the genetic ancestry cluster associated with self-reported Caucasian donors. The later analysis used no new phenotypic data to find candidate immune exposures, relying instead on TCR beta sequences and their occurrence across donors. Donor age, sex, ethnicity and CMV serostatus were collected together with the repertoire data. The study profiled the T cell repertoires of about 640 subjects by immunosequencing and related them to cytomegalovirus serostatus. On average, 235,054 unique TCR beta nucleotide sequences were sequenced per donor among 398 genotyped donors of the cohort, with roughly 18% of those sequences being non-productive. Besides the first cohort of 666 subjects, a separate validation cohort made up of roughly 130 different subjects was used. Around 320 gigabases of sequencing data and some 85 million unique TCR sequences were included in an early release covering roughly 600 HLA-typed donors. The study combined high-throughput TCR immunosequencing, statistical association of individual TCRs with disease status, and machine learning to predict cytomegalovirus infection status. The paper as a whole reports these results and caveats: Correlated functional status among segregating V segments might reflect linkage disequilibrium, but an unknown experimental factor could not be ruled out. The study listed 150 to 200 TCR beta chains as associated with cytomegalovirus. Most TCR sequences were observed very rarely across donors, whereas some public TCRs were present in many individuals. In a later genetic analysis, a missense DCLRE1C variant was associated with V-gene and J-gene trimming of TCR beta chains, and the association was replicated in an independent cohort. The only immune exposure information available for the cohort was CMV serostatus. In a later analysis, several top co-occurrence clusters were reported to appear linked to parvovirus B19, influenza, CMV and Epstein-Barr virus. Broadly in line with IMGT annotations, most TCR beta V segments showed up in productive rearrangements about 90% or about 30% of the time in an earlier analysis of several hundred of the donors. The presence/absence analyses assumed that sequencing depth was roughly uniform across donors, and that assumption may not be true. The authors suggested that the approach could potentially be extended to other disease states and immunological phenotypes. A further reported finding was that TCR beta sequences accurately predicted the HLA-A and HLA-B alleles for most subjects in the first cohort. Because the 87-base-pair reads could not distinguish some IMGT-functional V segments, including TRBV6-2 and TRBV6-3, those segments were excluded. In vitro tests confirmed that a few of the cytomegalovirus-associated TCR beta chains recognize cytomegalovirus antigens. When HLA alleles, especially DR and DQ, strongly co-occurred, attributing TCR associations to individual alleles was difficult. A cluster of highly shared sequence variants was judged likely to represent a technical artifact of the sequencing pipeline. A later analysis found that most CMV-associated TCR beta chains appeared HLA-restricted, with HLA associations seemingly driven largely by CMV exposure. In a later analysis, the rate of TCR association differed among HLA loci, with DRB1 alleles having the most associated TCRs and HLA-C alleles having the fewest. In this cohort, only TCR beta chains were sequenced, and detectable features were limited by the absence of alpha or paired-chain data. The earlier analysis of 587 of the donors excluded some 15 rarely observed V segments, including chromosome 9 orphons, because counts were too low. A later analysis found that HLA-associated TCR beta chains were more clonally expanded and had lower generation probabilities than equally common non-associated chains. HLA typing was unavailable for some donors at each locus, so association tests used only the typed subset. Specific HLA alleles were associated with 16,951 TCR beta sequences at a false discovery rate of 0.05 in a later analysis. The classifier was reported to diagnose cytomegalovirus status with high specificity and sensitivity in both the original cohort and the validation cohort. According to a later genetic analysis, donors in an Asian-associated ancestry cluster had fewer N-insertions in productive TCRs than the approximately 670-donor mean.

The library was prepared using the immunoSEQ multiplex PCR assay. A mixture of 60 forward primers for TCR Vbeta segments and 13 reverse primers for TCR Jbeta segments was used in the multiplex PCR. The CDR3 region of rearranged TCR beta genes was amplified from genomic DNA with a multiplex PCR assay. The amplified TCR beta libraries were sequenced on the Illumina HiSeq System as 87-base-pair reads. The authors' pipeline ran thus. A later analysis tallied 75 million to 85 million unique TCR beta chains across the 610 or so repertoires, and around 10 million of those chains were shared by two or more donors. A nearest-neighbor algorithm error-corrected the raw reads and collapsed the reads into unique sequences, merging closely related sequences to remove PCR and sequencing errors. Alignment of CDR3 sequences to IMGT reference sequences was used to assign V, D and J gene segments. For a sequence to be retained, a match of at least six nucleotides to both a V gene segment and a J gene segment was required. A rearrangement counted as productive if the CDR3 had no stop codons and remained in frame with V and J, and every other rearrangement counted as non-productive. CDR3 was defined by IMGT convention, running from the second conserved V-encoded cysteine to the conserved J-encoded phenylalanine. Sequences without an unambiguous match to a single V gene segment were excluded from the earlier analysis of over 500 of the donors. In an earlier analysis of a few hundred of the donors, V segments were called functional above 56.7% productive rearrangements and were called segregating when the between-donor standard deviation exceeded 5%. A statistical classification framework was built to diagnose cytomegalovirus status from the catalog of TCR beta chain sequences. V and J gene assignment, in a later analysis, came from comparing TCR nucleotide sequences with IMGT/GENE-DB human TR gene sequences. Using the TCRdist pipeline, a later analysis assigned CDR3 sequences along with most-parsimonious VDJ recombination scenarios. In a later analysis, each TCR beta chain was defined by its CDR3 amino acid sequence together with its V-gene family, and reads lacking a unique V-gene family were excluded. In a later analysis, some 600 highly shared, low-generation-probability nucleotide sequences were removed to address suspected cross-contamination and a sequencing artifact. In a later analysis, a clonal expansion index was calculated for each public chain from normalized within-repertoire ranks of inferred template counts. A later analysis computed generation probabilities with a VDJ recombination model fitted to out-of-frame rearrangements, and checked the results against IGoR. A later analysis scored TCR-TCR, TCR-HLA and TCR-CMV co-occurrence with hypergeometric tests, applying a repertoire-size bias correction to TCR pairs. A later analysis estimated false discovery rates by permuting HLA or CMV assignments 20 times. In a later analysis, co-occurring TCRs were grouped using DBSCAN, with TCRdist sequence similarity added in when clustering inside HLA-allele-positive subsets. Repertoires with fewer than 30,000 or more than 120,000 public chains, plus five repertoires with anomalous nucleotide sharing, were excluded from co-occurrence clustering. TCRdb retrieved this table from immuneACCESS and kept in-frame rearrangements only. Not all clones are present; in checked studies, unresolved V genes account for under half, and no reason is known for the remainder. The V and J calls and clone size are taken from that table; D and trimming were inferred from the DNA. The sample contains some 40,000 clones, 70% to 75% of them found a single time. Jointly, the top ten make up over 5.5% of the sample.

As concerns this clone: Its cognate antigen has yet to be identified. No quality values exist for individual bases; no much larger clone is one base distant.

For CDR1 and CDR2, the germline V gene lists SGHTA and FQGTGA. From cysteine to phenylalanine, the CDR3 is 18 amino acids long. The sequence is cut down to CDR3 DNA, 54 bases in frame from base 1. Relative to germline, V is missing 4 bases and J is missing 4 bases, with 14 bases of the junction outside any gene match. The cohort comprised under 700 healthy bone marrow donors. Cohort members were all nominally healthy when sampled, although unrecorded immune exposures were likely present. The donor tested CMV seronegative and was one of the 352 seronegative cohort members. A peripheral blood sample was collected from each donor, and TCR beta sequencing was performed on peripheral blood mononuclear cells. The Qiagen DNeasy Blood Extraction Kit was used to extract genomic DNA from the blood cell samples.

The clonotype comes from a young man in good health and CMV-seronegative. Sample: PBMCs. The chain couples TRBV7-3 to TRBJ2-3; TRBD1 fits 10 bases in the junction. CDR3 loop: CASSYRFLGTGVADTQYF. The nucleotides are TGTGCCAGCAGCTACCGATTTCTTGGGACAGGGGTTGCAGATACGCAGTATTTT. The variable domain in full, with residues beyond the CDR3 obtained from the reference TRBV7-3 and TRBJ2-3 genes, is GAGVSQTPSNKVTEKGKYVELRCDPISGHTALYWYRQSLGQGPEFLIYFQGTGAADDSGLPNDRFFAVRPEGSVSTLKIQRTERGDSAVYLCASSYRFLGTGVADTQYFGPGTRLTVL.